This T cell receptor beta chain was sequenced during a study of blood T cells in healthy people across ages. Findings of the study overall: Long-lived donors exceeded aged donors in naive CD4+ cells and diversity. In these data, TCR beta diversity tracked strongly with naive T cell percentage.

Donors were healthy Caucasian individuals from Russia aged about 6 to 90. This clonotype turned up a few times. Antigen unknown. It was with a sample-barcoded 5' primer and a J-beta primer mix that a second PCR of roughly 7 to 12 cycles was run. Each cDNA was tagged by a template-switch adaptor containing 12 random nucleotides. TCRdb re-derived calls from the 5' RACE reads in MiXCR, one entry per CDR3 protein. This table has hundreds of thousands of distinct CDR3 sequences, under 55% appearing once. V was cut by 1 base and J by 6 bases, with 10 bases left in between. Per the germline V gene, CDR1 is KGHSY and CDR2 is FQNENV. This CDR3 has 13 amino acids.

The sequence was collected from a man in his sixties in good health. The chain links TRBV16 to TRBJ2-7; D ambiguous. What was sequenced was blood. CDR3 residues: CASSQYPGSEQYF. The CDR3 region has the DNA TGTGCCAGCAGCCAATACCCCGGGTCCGAGCAGTACTTC.